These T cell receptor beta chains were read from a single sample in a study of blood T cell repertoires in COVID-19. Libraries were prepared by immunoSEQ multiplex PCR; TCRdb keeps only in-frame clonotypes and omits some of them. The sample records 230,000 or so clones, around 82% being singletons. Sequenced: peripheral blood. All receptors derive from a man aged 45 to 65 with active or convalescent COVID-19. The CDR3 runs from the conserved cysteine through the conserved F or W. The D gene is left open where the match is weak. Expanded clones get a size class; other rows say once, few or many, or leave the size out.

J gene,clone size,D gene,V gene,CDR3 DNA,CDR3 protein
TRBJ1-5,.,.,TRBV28,TGTGCCAGCAGTTTAGCCGGGGGGAATCAGCCCCAGCATTTT,CASSLAGGNQPQHF
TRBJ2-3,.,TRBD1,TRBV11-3,TGTGCCAGCAGCGATCGGACAGGCCCAGATACGCAGTATTTT,CASSDRTGPDTQYF
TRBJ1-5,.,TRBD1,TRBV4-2,TGTGCCAGCAGCCAAGGTTCCGGGACAGGGCGGTTTCTTGGGACCCAGCATTTT,CASSQGSGTGRFLGTQHF
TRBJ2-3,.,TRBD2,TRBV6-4,TGTGCCAGCAGCCTCGGGACTAGCGGGGGCGCAGATACGCAGTATTTT,CASSLGTSGGADTQYF
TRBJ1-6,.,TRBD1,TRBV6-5,TGTGCCAGCAGACCGTCGACAGGGGTTGGTTCACCCCTCCACTTT,CASRPSTGVGSPLHF
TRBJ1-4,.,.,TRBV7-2,TGTGCCAGCAGCCCCCCTTACAGGCGAGCTAATGAAAAACTGTTTTTT,CASSPPYRRANEKLFF
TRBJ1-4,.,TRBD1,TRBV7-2,TGTGCCAGCAGCTTGGGACAGGGGTACGAAAAACTGTTTTTT,CASSLGQGYEKLFF
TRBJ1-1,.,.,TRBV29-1,TGCAGCGTTGCCGGGGGGGCCCCGAACACTGAAGCTTTCTTT,CSVAGGAPNTEAFF
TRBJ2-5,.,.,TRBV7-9,TGTGCCAGCAGCTTAGCGCGAGAGACCCAGTACTTC,CASSLARETQYF
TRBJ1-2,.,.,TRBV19,TGTGCCAGTACCAAGGGACATAACTATGGCTACACCTTC,CASTKGHNYGYTF
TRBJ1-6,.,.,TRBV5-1,TGCGCCAGCAGGCCCCCGGGTAGTATATATAATTCACCCCTCCACTTT,CASRPPGSIYNSPLHF
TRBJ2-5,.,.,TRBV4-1,TGCGCCAGCAGCCAAGTCAAGGCACCAGGGGAGACCCAGTACTTC,CASSQVKAPGETQYF
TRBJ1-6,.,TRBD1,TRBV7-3,TGTGCCAGCAGCCCGGGACAGGGGAATTCACCCCTCCACTTT,CASSPGQGNSPLHF
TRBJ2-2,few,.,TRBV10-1,TGCGCCCTTAACACCGGGGAGCTGTTTTTT,CALNTGELFF
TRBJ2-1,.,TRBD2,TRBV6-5,TGTGCCAGCAGAGCTACTAGCGCCCACAATGAGCAGTTCTTC,CASRATSAHNEQFF
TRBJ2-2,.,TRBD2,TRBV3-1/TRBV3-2,TGTGCCAGCAGCCAATGGCGGGGGGCGAACACCGGGGAGCTGTTTTTT,CASSQWRGANTGELFF
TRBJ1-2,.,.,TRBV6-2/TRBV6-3,TGTGCCAGCAGCCCCACCCTATGGAACTATGGCTACACCTTC,CASSPTLWNYGYTF
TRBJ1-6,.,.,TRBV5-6,TGTGCCAGCAGCTCCGGGGCGGGGGGATCCCTCCACTTT,CASSSGAGGSLHF
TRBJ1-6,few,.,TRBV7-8,TGTGCCAGCAGCTTTTCAGGGTGGATCGATTCACCCCTCCACTTT,CASSFSGWIDSPLHF
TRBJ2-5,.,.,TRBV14,TGTGCCAGCAGCCAAGACCTGGGGAGGGGGTCGGAGACCCAGTACTTC,CASSQDLGRGSETQYF
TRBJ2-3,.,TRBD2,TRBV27,TGTGCCAGCAGTAAACCCTCGGGACTAGCCCATTTAAGCACAGATACGCAGTATTTT,CASSKPSGLAHLSTDTQYF
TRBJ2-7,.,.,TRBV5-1,TGCGCCAGCGGCGAGGGTTTGGCCCTGGGTTACGAGCAGTACTTC,CASGEGLALGYEQYF
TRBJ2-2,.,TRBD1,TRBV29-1,TGCAGCGGAGGCGGACAGGGGGACACCGGGGAGCTGTTTTTT,CSGGGQGDTGELFF
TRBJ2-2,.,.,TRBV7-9,TGTGCCAGCAGCTTATCCCCTAGCAAGGAGCTGTTTTTT,CASSLSPSKELFF
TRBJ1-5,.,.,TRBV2,TGTGCCAGCACCCGTGGGGGGGAGGGAGGCAATCAGCCCCAGCATTTT,CASTRGGEGGNQPQHF
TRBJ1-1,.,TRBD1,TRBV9,TGTGCCAGCAGCGTAGCGGGGACAGCGAACACTGAAGCTTTCTTT,CASSVAGTANTEAFF
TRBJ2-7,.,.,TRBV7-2,TGTGCCAGCAGCTTATCAGGCTACGAGCAGTACTTC,CASSLSGYEQYF
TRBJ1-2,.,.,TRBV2,TGTGCCAGCAGTCCGGACAGCCTGCCAAGGTACACCTTC,CASSPDSLPRYTF
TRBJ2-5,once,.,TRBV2,TGTGCCAGCAGTTCCAACAGGGCGGCAGAGACCCAGTACTTC,CASSSNRAAETQYF
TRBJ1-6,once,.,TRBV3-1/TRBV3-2,TGTGCCAGCAGACCGACACTGGGCTCCTATAATTCACCCCTCCACTTT,CASRPTLGSYNSPLHF
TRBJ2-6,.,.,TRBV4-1,TGCGCCAGCAGCCCCGGTCCTGCCTCCAACGTCCTGACTTTC,CASSPGPASNVLTF
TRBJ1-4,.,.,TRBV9,TGTGCCAGCAGCGAAACACAGGGAAGAGGCGAAAAACTGTTTTTT,CASSETQGRGEKLFF
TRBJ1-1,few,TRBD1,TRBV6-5,TGTGCCAGCAGTCCGACCACCAGGGGGCCCGGGGCTTTCTTT,CASSPTTRGPGAFF
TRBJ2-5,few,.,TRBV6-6,TGTGCCAGCAGCCTAGGACAGTTTGCCGATCAAGAGACCCAGTACTTC,CASSLGQFADQETQYF
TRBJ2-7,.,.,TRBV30,TGTGCCTGGAGTGTAGGGGTGCTCTACGAGCAGTACTTC,CAWSVGVLYEQYF
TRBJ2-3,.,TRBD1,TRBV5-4,TGTGCCAGCAGCCTCTTGACAGGGGTGGTAGCAGATACGCAGTATTTT,CASSLLTGVVADTQYF
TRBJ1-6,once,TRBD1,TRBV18,TGTGCCAGCTCACCCGCAGGGGGCGACTCACCCCTCCACTTT,CASSPAGGDSPLHF
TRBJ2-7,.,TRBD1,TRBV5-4,TGTGCCAGCAGCCCCCCGGGACAGGTAGTCTACGAGCAGTACTTC,CASSPPGQVVYEQYF
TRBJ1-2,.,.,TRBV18,TGTGCCAGCTCACCACCGGTAGGAGAGAAGTATGGCTACACCTTC,CASSPPVGEKYGYTF
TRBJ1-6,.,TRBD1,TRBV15,TGTGCCACCAGCAGGGACAGGAATATCAATTCACCCCTCCACTTT,CATSRDRNINSPLHF
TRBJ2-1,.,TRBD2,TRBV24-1,TGTGCCACCAGTGATTTGGGGAGGGGCAATGAGCAGTTCTTC,CATSDLGRGNEQFF
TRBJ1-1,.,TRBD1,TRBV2,TGTGCCAGCGGTGGGGACAGTCTCACTGAAGCTTTCTTT,CASGGDSLTEAFF
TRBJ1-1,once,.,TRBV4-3,TGCGCCAGCAGCCCCTACCCCGACAGAATCAACACTGAAGCTTTCTTT,CASSPYPDRINTEAFF
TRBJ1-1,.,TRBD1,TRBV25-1,TGTGCCAGCAGTGAGAGACAGGGTCAAGATGAAGCTTTCTTT,CASSERQGQDEAFF
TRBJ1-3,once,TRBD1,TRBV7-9,TGTGCCAGCAGCTTGGTGTGGGACAGGGCCGGAAACACCATATATTTT,CASSLVWDRAGNTIYF
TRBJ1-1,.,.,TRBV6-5,TGTGCCAGCAGTTACTCGACAGGTCGTCACACTGAAGCTTTCTTT,CASSYSTGRHTEAFF
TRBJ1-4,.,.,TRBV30,TGTGCCTGGAGGAACGTCCCATCTTTTGACAGGCCAACTAATGAAAAACTGTTTTTT,CAWRNVPSFDRPTNEKLFF
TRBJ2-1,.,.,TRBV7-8,TGTGCCAGCAGCAGGGACATGGGCCGGGACAATGAGCAGTTCTTC,CASSRDMGRDNEQFF
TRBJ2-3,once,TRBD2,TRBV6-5,TGTGCCAGCAGTTTCGGGAGGGGGGATACGCAGTATTTT,CASSFGRGDTQYF
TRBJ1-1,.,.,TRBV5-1,TGCGCCAGCAGCTTGGGGTGGAGGGGAGATGTGAACACTGAAGCTTTCTTT,CASSLGWRGDVNTEAFF
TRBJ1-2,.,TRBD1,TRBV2,TGTGCCAGCAGCGACAGGGTACGGTATGGCTACACCTTC,CASSDRVRYGYTF